The present TCR beta chain was sequenced within a study of cytomegalovirus exposure and HLA in healthy donors. PCR primers comprised 60 Vbeta and 13 Jbeta primers. Assay: immunoSEQ multiplex PCR; the TCRdb copy retains only in-frame clones and omits some. The sample shows approximately 89,000 clones, roughly 80% of them seen only once. Whereas donors were nominally healthy upon sampling, unrecorded immune exposures were probable. Material: PBMCs. The receptor was derived from a male donor in good health and CMV-seronegative.

CDR3 coding DNA: TGTGCCAGCCTCCCAGGGACCGACAGGGGGAATCAGCCCCAGCATTTT. This sequence encodes CASLPGTDRGNQPQHF. The chain recombines TRBV6-6 with TRBJ1-5; 9 nucleotides line up with TRBD1. The V segment lost 8 bases and the J segment 4 bases; nucleotides outside the gene matches: 12. Germline-derived CDR1 and CDR2 are MNHNY and SVGAGI (reference sequence). The CDR3 length is 16 residues.